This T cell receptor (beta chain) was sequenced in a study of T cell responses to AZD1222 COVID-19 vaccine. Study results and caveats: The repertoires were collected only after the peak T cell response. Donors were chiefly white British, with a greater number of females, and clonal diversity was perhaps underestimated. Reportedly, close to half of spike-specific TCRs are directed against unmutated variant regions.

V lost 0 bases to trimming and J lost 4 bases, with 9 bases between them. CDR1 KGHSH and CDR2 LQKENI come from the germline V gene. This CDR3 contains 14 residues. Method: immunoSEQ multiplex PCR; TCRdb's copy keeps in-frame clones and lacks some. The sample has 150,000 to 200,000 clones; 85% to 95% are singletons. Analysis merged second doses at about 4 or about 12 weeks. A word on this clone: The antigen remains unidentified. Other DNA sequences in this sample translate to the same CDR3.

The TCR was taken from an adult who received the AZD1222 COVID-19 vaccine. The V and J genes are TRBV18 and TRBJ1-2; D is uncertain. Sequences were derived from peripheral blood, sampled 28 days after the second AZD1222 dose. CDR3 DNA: TGTGCCAGCTCACCACCAACAGAAAGCTATGGCTACACCTTC. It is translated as CASSPPTESYGYTF. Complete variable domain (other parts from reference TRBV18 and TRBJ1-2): NAGVMQNPRHLVRRRGQEARLRCSPMKGHSHVYWYRQLPEEGLKFMVYLQKENIIDESGMPKERFSAEFPKEGPSILRIQQVVRGDSAAYFCASSPPTESYGYTFGSGTRLTVV.